The 27 T cell receptor beta chains presented below share a single source sample, sequenced in a study of identical twins. One entry per CDR3 protein, called by TCRdb with MiXCR from the 5' RACE reads. The sample lists fewer than 900,000 distinct CDR3 sequences, less than 25% occurring once. The data also belong to a second study, concerning T cells expressing NK-cell markers.

Sequencing was performed on PBMCs. The receptors were gathered from a woman under 30 in good health.

CDR3: CSARTGGVHNEQFF. The DNA of the CDR3 is TGCAGTGCCCGAACAGGAGGGGTCCACAATGAGCAGTTCTTC. The rearrangement uses TRBV20-1 and TRBJ2-1; a possible D gene is TRBD2 (6 bases). Trimming cost V 6 bases and J 5 bases, with 17 bases left between them. Germline CDR1 and CDR2: DFQATT and SNEGSKA (reference sequence). The CDR3 length is 14 residues.

A few counts support this clonotype. The chain uses TRBV5-1 and TRBJ2-1; D might be TRBD1 (5 bases). Germline V CDR1 and CDR2: SGHRS, YFSETQ. The CDR3 runs 15 residues. V dropped 4 bases and J dropped 4 bases, with 15 bases sitting between them. CDR3 sequence reads: CASSIDRPTYNEQFF. CDR3 coding DNA: TGCGCCAGCAGCATCGACAGACCGACATACAATGAGCAGTTCTTC. Combining the CDR3 with reference TRBV5-1 and TRBJ2-1 gives the whole variable domain KAGVTQTPRYLIKTRGQQVTLSCSPISGHRSVSWYQQTPGQGLQFLFEYFSETQRNKGNFPGRFSGRQFSNSRSEMNVSTLELGDSALYLCASSIDRPTYNEQFFGPGTRLTVL.

The chain employs TRBV4-3 and TRBJ1-1, with a tentative D call TRBD1 (5 bases). The germline CDR1 and CDR2 sequences are LGHNA and YSLEER. There are 15 residues in the CDR3. Deletions cut 3 bases from V and 6 bases from J, with 17 bases between. The CDR3 DNA reads as TGCGCCAGCAGCCACCCCCGGGGCCGCCGTTCTGAAGCTTTCTTT. The encoded protein is CASSHPRGRRSEAFF.

This clonotype has a count of ten or more. The rearrangement links TRBV4-1 to TRBJ2-1, with TRBD2 matching 8 bases. There are 17 residues in the CDR3. Germline values: CDR1 MGHRA, CDR2 YSYEKL. Losses at the gene ends were 0 bases for V and 9 bases for J; bases not matched to a gene: 13. CDR3: CASSQDSTGRVGGEQFF. In nucleotides, the CDR3 is TGCGCCAGCAGCCAAGATAGTACCGGGAGGGTCGGGGGTGAGCAGTTCTTC.

The chain employs TRBV19 and TRBJ1-1; no clear D gene. Germline V gene lookup returns CDR1 LNHDA and CDR2 SQIVND (reference sequence). CDR3 length: 13 amino acids. Deletions cut 3 bases from V and 6 bases from J, with 11 bases between. The CDR3 region has the DNA TGTGCCAGTAGTATCATAGGGTTCTCTGAAGCTTTCTTT. This sequence encodes CASSIIGFSEAFF.

This sequence joins TRBV6-5 and TRBJ1-4; D may be TRBD1 (6 bases). The V gene's germline CDR1 is MNHEY and CDR2 SVGAGI. The CDR3 is 14 amino acids. Trimming removed 2 bases from V and 7 bases from J, with 11 bases in between. CDR3 sequence: CASSYLQGGEKLFF. CDR3 nucleotides: TGTGCCAGCAGTTACCTACAGGGCGGTGAAAAACTGTTTTTT.

This clonotype has only a few counts. The V and J genes are TRBV6-5 and TRBJ2-2; D not resolved. The germline V gene has CDR1 MNHEY and CDR2 SVGAGI. The CDR3 consists of 14 residues. Trimming cost V 0 bases and J 5 bases, with 7 bases left between them. The CDR3 DNA follows: TGTGCCAGCAGTTACTCATCTGCTACCGGGGAGCTGTTTTTT. Its translation is CASSYSSATGELFF.

This rearrangement joins TRBV9 to TRBJ1-4; D is unclear. The CDR3 is 15 residues long. The germline CDR1 and CDR2 sequences are SGDLS and YYNGEE. Trimming removed 4 bases at V and 2 bases at J, with 12 bases between. The CDR3 DNA sequence: TGTGCCAGCAGCCCCCAAGGGAGGACTAATGAAAAACTGTTTTTT. Protein product: CASSPQGRTNEKLFF.

This clonotype was counted many times. This chain links TRBV11-2 with TRBJ2-3; D is possibly TRBD1 (6 bases). Germline V gives CDR1 SGHAT, CDR2 FQNNGV. Trimming shortened V by 5 bases and J by 2 bases, and 17 bases separated the two germline ends. The length of the CDR3 is 16 residues. CDR3 region: CASSARDRQTTDTQYF. Written as DNA, the CDR3 is TGTGCCAGCAGCGCAAGAGACAGGCAAACCACAGATACGCAGTATTTT.

J is TRBJ2-1 and V is TRBV7-6; 8 bases are a match to TRBD2. Germline lookup yields CDR1 SGHVS and CDR2 FNYEAQ. The CDR3 extends over 16 amino acids. V shed 2 bases, J shed 6 bases, and the junction held 9 bases outside the gene matches. The CDR3 loop is CASSLIGGGLSNEQFF. In nucleotides, the CDR3 is TGTGCCAGCAGCTTAATAGGCGGGGGGTTAAGCAATGAGCAGTTCTTC.

The rearrangement uses TRBV12-3 or TRBV12-4 and TRBJ2-5, with 14 bases aligning to TRBD2. There are 18 residues in the CDR3. Germline trimming cut 4 bases from V and 3 bases from J; bases unmatched to any gene: 10. DNA of the CDR3: TGTGCCAGCAGTTCCCGACTAGCGGGAGGGCAGAGGGAAGAGACCCAGTACTTC. Protein product: CASSSRLAGGQREETQYF.

This clonotype was counted at least ten times. The rearrangement links TRBV6-1 to TRBJ2-3; TRBD2 matches at 14 bases. The CDR3 is 15 amino acids. The V segment lost 4 bases and the J segment 4 bases; nucleotides outside the gene matches: 1. Per the germline V gene, CDR1 is MNHNS and CDR2 is SASEGT. CDR3: CASSGLAGGPDTQYF. CDR3 coding DNA: TGTGCCAGCAGTGGACTAGCGGGGGGGCCAGATACGCAGTATTTT.

This clonotype was counted only a few times. This sequence joins TRBV7-3 and TRBJ2-1; D is unresolved. Trimming took 6 bases from V and 10 from J, leaving 13 bases between them. Germline values: CDR1 SGHTA, CDR2 FQGTGA. The CDR3 extends over 12 amino acids. CDR3 nucleotide sequence: TGTGCCAGCAGTCCTCCCGGCGCAGAGCAGTTCTTC. This sequence encodes CASSPPGAEQFF.

V usage is TRBV6-6 and J usage is TRBJ2-1; D is perhaps TRBD1 (6 bases). This CDR3 comprises 13 residues. The germline V gene has CDR1 MNHNY and CDR2 SVGAGI (reference sequence). The V and J ends lost 5 bases and 8 bases respectively, with 13 bases between them. In DNA form, the CDR3 reads TGTGCCAGCAGTCAACAGGGATACCATGAGCAGTTCTTC. Translated, it gives CASSQQGYHEQFF.

The J gene is TRBJ2-7, the V gene TRBV27; the D is unclear. V was pared by 7 bases and J by 4 bases, with 20 bases between. Germline CDR1 MNHEY, CDR2 SMNVEV (reference sequence). The CDR3 loop spans 15 amino acids. The CDR3, as DNA: TGTGCCAGCATCCTTCGGGCCACGGTCGGGTACGAGCAGTACTTC. It codes for CASILRATVGYEQYF.

This sequence joins TRBV20-1 and TRBJ1-2; 7 bases are shared with TRBD1. The CDR3 is made up of 13 amino acids. V was clipped by 3 bases and J by 4 bases; unmatched bases: 5. CDR1 is DFQATT, CDR2 SNEGSKA, per germline (reference sequence). CDR3 DNA sequence: TGCAGTGCTAGTGTACAGGGGACCTATGGCTACACCTTC. Translation gives CSASVQGTYGYTF.

The rearrangement joins TRBV14 to TRBJ2-7, with a tentative D call TRBD1 (6 bases). Trimming shortened V by 4 bases and J by 0 bases, and 10 bases separated the two germline ends. Germline CDR1 reads SGHDN; CDR2 reads FVKESK. CDR3 length equals 14 residues. CDR3 protein: CASSRDIRSYEQYF. The CDR3 DNA is TGTGCCAGCAGCCGGGACATACGCTCCTACGAGCAGTACTTC.

This clonotype was seen a handful of times. The chain couples TRBV7-6 to TRBJ2-1; 9 nucleotides line up with TRBD2. V shed 1 base and J 5 bases; nucleotides not matched to a gene: 3. In germline, CDR1 is SGHVS, CDR2 FNYEAQ. This CDR3 is 15 amino acids long. The CDR3 here is CASSLVAGVDNEQFF. In nucleotides, the CDR3 is TGTGCCAGCAGCTTAGTAGCGGGGGTGGACAATGAGCAGTTCTTC.

This clonotype has only a few counts. The J gene is TRBJ1-1, the V gene TRBV21-1. TRBV21-1 corresponds to a pseudogene. The CDR3 contains 16 residues. CDR3 DNA sequence: TGTGCCAGCAGCAAAGCACCGGGCCTTATGAACACTGAAGCTTTCTTT. The encoded protein is CASSKAPGLMNTEAFF.

This clonotype is a singleton in its sample. The chain couples TRBV4-3 to TRBJ2-7; D may correspond to TRBD1 or TRBD2 (5 bases each). The V gene lost 7 bases and the J gene lost 3 bases, with 19 bases spanning the gap. The CDR3 has 15 amino acids. Germline V lookup: CDR1 LGHNA, CDR2 YSLEER. CDR3 residues: CASNIGEWWDYEQYF. Written as DNA, the CDR3 is TGCGCCAGCAACATAGGGGAGTGGTGGGACTACGAGCAGTACTTC.

V usage is TRBV12-3 or TRBV12-4 and J usage is TRBJ2-1; D is possibly TRBD1 (6 bases). CDR3 length: 15 amino acids. Trimming stripped 3 bases from V and 9 bases from J, with 18 bases between. CDR3: CASSLVGAGDVEQFF. CDR3 sequence (DNA): TGTGCCAGCAGTTTGGTGGGGGCCGGGGATGTTGAGCAGTTCTTC.

This chain connects TRBV7-2 to TRBJ2-7; 8 bases match TRBD1. With 5 bases clipped from V and 4 bases from J, the junction kept 10 bases outside the gene matches. The CDR3 runs 15 residues. Per germline, CDR1 SGHTA and CDR2 FQGNSA. The CDR3 loop reads CASSMGTGLGYEQYF. In DNA, the CDR3 is TGTGCCAGCAGCATGGGGACAGGCCTTGGATACGAGCAGTACTTC.

At least ten counts were recorded for this clonotype. The J gene is TRBJ2-1, the V gene TRBV6-5; a possible D gene is TRBD2 (6 bases). The CDR3 runs 14 residues. The ends were cut back, 0 bases at V and 9 bases at J, with 12 bases in the middle. In germline, CDR1 is MNHEY, CDR2 SVGAGI. CDR3 coding DNA: TGTGCCAGCAGTTACTCGGGACTCCAGGCTGAGCAGTTCTTC. It translates to CASSYSGLQAEQFF.

This clonotype was seen more than once but under ten times. This sequence joins TRBV24-1 and TRBJ2-4; maybe TRBD2 (6 bases). This CDR3 has 17 amino acids. From germline, CDR1 is KGHDR and CDR2 SFDVKD. V was trimmed by 4 bases and J by 7 bases, leaving 22 bases between them. The CDR3 protein is CATSDPRRLGQWNIQYF. The CDR3 DNA sequence: TGTGCCACCAGTGACCCCCGGAGACTAGGTCAGTGGAACATTCAGTACTTC.

Ten or more counts support this clonotype. The chain joins TRBV5-1 to TRBJ2-7; 8 bases match TRBD1. The junction had 10 bases not matched to a gene; V was cut back by 4 bases and J by 1 base. Per the germline V gene, CDR1 is SGHRS and CDR2 is YFSETQ. The CDR3 runs to 16 residues. CDR3 residues: CASSGREDRGSYEQYF. The DNA of the CDR3 is TGCGCCAGCAGCGGACGAGAAGACAGGGGATCCTACGAGCAGTACTTC.

This chain connects TRBV20-1 to TRBJ2-3; no clear D gene. This CDR3 contains 15 residues. Trimming cost V 5 bases and J 0 bases, with 15 bases left between them. Per the germline V gene, CDR1 is DFQATT and CDR2 is SNEGSKA (reference sequence). The CDR3 DNA reads as TGCAGTGCTGCGAAGACTGAGACTAGCACAGATACGCAGTATTTT. Translated, it gives CSAAKTETSTDTQYF.

J is TRBJ2-6 and V is TRBV12-3 or TRBV12-4; no reliable D call. The V end lost 6 bases, the J end lost 0 bases, and 12 bases lay between the germline ends. The CDR3 has 16 residues. The CDR3 nucleotides are TGTGCCAGCAGCCCTTTTGGGCACTCTGGGGCCAACGTCCTGACTTTC. Amino acid sequence: CASSPFGHSGANVLTF.